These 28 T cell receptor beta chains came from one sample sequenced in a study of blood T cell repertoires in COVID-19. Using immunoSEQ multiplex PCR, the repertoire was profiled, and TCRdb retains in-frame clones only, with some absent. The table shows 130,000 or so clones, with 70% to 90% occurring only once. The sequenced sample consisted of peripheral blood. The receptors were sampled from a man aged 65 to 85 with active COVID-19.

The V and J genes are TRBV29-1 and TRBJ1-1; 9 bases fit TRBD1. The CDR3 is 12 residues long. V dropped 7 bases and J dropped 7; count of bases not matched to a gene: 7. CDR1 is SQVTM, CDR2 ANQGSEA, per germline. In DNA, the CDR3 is TGCAGCGCCTTACAGGGGGCTGTTGAAGCTTTCTTT. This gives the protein CSALQGAVEAFF.

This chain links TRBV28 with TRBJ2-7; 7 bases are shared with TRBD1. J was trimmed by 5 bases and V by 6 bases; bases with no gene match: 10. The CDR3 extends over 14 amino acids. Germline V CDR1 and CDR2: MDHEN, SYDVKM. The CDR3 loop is CASSPDRLGHEQYF. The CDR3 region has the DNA TGTGCCAGCAGCCCGGACAGGCTGGGGCACGAGCAGTACTTC. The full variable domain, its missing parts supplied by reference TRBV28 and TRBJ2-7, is DVKVTQSSRYLVKRTGEKVFLECVQDMDHENMFWYRQDPGLGLRLIYFSYDVKMKEKGDIPEGYSVSREKKERFSLILESASTNQTSMYLCASSPDRLGHEQYFGPGTRLTVT.

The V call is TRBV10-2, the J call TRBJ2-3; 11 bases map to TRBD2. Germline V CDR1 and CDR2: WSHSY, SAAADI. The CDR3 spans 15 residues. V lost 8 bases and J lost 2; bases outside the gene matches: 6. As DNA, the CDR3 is TGCGCCAGCGCTACGACTAGCGGGATCACAGATACGCAGTATTTT. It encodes CASATTSGITDTQYF.

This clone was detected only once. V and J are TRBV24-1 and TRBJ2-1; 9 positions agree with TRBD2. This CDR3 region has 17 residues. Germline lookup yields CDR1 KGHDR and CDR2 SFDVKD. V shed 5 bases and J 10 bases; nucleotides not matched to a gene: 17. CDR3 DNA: TGTGCCACCAGTGGTCCCGGCAGCGGGAGGAATGTTTGGGAGCAGTTCTTC. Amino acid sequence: CATSGPGSGRNVWEQFF.

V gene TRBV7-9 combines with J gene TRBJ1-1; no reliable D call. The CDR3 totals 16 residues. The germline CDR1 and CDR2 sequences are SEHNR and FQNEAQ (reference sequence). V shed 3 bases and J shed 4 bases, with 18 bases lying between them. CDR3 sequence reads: CASSFLTGGISTEAFF. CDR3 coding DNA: TGTGCCAGCAGCTTCCTCACGGGAGGTATAAGCACTGAAGCTTTCTTT.

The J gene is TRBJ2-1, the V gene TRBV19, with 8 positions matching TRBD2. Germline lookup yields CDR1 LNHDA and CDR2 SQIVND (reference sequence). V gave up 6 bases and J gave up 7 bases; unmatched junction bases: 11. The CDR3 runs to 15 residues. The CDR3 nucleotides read TGTGCCAGTAGACCTCCGGGACTAGTTAAGAATGAGCAGTTCTTC. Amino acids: CASRPPGLVKNEQFF.

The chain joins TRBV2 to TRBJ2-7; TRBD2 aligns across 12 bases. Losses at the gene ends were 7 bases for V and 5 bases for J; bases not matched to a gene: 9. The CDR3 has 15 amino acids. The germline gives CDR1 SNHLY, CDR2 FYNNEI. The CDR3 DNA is TGTGCCAGCAAAGAGGGGGCTAGCGGGAGGGACGAGCAGTACTTC. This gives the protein CASKEGASGRDEQYF.

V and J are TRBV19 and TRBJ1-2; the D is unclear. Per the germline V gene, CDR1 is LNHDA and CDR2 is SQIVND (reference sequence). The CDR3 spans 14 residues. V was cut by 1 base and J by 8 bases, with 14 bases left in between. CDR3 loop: CASSIGGLTRGYTF. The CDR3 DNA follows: TGTGCCAGTAGTATAGGAGGGCTTACCCGGGGCTACACCTTC.

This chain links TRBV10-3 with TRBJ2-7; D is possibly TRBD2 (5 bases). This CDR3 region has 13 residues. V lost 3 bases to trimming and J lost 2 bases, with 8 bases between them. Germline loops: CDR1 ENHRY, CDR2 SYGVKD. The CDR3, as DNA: TGTGCCATCAGTGAAGAGGGCCCCTACGAGCAGTACTTC. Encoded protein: CAISEEGPYEQYF.

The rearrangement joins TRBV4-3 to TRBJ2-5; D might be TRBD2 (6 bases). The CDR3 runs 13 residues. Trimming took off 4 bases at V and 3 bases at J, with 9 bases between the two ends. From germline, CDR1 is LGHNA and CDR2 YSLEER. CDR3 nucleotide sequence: TGCGCCAGCAGCCGGGACTTGAAAGAGACCCAGTACTTC. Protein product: CASSRDLKETQYF.

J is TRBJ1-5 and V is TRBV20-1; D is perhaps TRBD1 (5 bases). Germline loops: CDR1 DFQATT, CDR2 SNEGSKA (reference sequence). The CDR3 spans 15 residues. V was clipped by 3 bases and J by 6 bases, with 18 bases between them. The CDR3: CSASKSGSGGQPQHF. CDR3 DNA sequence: TGCAGTGCTAGTAAGTCGGGCTCGGGGGGTCAGCCCCAGCATTTT.

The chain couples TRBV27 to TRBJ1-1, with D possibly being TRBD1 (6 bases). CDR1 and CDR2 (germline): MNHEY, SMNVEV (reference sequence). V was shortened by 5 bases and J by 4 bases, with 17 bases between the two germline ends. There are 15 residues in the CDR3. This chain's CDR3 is CASSGRGGPPTEAFF. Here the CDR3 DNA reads TGTGCCAGCAGTGGGAGGGGGGGTCCCCCCACTGAAGCTTTCTTT.

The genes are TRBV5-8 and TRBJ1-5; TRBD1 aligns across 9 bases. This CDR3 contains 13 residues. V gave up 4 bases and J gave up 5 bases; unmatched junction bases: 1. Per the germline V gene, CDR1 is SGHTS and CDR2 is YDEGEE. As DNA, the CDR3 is TGTGCCAGCAGCCGGGACAGGGATCAGCCCCAGCATTTT. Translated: CASSRDRDQPQHF. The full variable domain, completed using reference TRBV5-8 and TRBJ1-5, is EAGVTQSPTHLIKTRGQQATLRCSPISGHTSVYWYQQALGLGLQFLLWYDEGEERNRGNFPPRFSGRQFPNYSSELNVNALELEDSALYLCASSRDRDQPQHFGDGTRLSIL.

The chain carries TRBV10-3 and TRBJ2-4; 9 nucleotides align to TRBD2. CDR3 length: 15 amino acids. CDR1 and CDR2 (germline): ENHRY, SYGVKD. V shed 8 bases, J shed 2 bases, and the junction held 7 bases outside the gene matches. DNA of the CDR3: TGTGCCATCCTAGCGGGAACGAGGACCAAAAACATTCAGTACTTC. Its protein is CAILAGTRTKNIQYF.

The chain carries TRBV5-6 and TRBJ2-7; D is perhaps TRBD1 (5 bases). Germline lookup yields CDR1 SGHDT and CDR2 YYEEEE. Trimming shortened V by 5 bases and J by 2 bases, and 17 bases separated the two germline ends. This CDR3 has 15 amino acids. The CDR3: CASSGAVGAAYEQYF. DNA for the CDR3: TGTGCCAGCAGTGGGGCGGTTGGCGCAGCCTACGAGCAGTACTTC.

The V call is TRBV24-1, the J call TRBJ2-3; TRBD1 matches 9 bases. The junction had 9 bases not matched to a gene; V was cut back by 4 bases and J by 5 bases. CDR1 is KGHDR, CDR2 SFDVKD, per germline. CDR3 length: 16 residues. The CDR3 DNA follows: TGTGCCACCAGTGACCTCTGGACAGGGGATCAAGATACGCAGTATTTT. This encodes CATSDLWTGDQDTQYF.

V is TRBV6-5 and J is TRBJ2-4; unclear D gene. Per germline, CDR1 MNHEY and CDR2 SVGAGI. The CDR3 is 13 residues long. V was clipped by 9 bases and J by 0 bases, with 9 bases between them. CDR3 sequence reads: CASDTLAKNIQYF. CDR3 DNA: TGTGCCAGTGACACCCTAGCCAAAAACATTCAGTACTTC.

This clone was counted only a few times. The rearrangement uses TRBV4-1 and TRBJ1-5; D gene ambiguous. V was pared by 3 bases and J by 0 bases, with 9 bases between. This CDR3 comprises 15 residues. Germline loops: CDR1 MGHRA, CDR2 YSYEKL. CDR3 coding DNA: TGCGCCAGCAGCCACTGGGCCTCTAGCAATCAGCCCCAGCATTTT. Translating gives CASSHWASSNQPQHF.

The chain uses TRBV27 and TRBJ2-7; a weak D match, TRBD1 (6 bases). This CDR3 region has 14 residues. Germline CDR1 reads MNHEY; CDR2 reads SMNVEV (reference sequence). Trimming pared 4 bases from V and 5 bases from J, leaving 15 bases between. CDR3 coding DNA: TGTGCCAGCAGTTATAGAAGGGACAACCACGAGCAGTACTTC. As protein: CASSYRRDNHEQYF.

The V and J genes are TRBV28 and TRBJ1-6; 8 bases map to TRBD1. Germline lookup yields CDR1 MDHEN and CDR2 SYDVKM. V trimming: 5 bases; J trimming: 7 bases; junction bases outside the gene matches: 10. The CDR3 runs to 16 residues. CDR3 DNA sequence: TGTGCCAGCAGTCCCGGACAGGGCCCCAGAAATTCACCCCTCCACTTT. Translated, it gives CASSPGQGPRNSPLHF.

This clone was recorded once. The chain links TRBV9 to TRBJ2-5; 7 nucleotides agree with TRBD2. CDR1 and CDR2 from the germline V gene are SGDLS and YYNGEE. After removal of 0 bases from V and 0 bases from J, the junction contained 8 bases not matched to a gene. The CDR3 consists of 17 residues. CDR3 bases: TGTGCCAGCAGCGTAGCCCCCAGCGGGGCTTACCAAGAGACCCAGTACTTC. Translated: CASSVAPSGAYQETQYF.

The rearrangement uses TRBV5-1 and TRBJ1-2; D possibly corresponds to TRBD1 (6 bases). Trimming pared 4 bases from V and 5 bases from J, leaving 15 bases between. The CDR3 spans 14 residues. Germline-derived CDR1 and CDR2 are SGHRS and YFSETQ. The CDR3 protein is CASSLTGQIYGYTF. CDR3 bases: TGCGCCAGCAGCCTTACCGGACAGATTTATGGCTACACCTTC.

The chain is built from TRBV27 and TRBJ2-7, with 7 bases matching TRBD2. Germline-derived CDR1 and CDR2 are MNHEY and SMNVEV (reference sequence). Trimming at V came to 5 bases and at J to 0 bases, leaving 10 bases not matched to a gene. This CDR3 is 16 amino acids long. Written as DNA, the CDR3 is TGTGCCAGCAGTCCCCGGGCTAGCGGCTTCTCCTACGAGCAGTACTTC. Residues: CASSPRASGFSYEQYF.

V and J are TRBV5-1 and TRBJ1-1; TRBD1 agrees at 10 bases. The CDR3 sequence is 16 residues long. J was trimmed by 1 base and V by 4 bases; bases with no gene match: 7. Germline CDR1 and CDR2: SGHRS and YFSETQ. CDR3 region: CASSPGTGVGNTEAFF. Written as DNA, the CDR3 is TGCGCCAGCAGCCCAGGGACAGGGGTGGGGAACACTGAAGCTTTCTTT.

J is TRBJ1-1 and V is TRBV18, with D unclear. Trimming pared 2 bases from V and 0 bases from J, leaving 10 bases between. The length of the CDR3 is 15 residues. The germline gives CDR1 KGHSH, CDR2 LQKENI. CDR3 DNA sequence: TGTGCCAGCTCACCAAGGAGCTCATTGAACACTGAAGCTTTCTTT. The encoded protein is CASSPRSSLNTEAFF.

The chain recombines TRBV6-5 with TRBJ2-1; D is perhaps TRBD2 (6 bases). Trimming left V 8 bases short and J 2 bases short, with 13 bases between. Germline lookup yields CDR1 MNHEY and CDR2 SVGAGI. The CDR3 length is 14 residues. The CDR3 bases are TGTGCCAGCCTGATAGCGGCCGCCTACAATGAGCAGTTCTTC. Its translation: CASLIAAAYNEQFF.

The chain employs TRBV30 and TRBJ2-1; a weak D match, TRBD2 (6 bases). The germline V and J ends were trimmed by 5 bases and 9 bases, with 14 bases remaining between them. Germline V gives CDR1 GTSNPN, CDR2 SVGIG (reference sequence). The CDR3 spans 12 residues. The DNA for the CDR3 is TGTGCCTGGCGGGAGATTAGGGGTGAGCAGTTCTTC. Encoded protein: CAWREIRGEQFF.

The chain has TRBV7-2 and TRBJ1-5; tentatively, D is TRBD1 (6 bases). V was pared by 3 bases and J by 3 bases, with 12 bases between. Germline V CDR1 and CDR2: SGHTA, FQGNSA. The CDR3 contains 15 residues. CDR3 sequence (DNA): TGTGCCAGCAGCTTCTCGACAGGACCCAATCAGCCCCAGCATTTT. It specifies CASSFSTGPNQPQHF.